This is a list of T cell receptor beta chains from one sample in a study of T cells in Graves' hyperthyroidism and ophthalmopathy. TCRdb re-called the multiplex PCR reads with MiXCR, one entry per CDR3 protein. The sample includes hundreds of thousands of distinct CDR3 sequences, under 20% seen only once; the top ten take 16%. The source material was blood. The receptors come from a woman in her fifties or sixties with Graves' hyperthyroidism that later progressed to Graves' ophthalmopathy. Both conserved end residues are part of each CDR3. D genes are given only for firm matches. Size tells how often a clone was seen (once, few, many) or the class of an expanded clone, and some rows leave it out.

j_gene | d_gene | v_gene | abundance | CDR3nt | CDR3aa
TRBJ2-5 | TRBD2 | TRBV11-1 | many | TGTGCCAGCAGCTTAGTCCTAGCGGGGGCACAAGAGACCCAGTACTTC | CASSLVLAGAQETQYF
TRBJ2-1 | TRBD1 | TRBV3-1 | many | TGTGCCAGCAGCCGAGACAGGGGGTCCTACAATGAGCAGTTCTTC | CASSRDRGSYNEQFF
TRBJ2-5 | TRBD2 | TRBV7-9 | few | TGTGCCAGCAGCTTAGCGCCTTTGACTAGCGAACAAGAGACCCAGTACTTC | CASSLAPLTSEQETQYF
TRBJ2-1 | . | TRBV20-1 | many | TGCAGTGCTGGGTGGTTCGGTGAGCAGTTCTTC | CSAGWFGEQFF
TRBJ1-1 | TRBD1 | TRBV19 | many | TGTGCCAGCAGTCCGACAGGGGTGACTGAAGCTTTCTTT | CASSPTGVTEAFF
TRBJ2-1 | . | TRBV12-3/TRBV12-4 | many | TGTGCCAGCAGTTCTCCGGGCGGGGTAAGCTCCTACAATGAGCAGTTCTTC | CASSSPGGVSSYNEQFF
TRBJ2-1 | . | TRBV4-1 | . | TGCGCCAGCAGCCAAGTTCCAGGGGATGAGCAGTTCTTC | CASSQVPGDEQFF
TRBJ1-3 | . | TRBV12-3/TRBV12-4 | many | TGTGCCAGCAGAACGGGCATCGGAAACACCATATATTTT | CASRTGIGNTIYF
TRBJ2-5 | TRBD1 | TRBV11-2 | . | TGTGCCAGCAGCTTAGGGGGGACAGGGGAGGCCCAAGAGACCCAGTACTTC | CASSLGGTGEAQETQYF
TRBJ1-5 | . | TRBV4-1 | . | TGCGCCAGCAGCCAAGAATTCGAGGATCAGCCCCAGCATTTT | CASSQEFEDQPQHF
TRBJ1-2 | TRBD1 | TRBV4-2 | few | TGTGCCAGCAGCTCAGACAGGGGAATTAACTATGGCTACACCTTC | CASSSDRGINYGYTF
TRBJ2-1 | . | TRBV18 | many | TGTGCCAGCTCACGCCAGTTCTCCTACAATGAGCAGTTCTTC | CASSRQFSYNEQFF
TRBJ2-7 | . | TRBV12-3/TRBV12-4 | many | TGTGCCAGCAGTGGGGACCGTACCTACGAGCAGTACTTC | CASSGDRTYEQYF
TRBJ2-3 | TRBD1 | TRBV20-1 | . | TGCAGTGCCAAGAACCAGGGGGCAGGTGATACGCAGTATTTT | CSAKNQGAGDTQYF
TRBJ2-3 | . | TRBV3-1 | . | TGTGCCAGCAGCCAAGATCGCTCCACTGCCGGGGATACGCAGTATTTT | CASSQDRSTAGDTQYF
TRBJ1-1 | . | TRBV11-1 | many | TGTGCCAGCAGCCCAAGGTACGGGTCGATCACTGAAGCTTTCTTT | CASSPRYGSITEAFF
TRBJ2-5 | TRBD2 | TRBV11-2 | many | TGTGCCAGCGTCCCCAGCGGGGGCGAGACCCAGTACTTC | CASVPSGGETQYF
TRBJ2-7 | TRBD1 | TRBV11-2 | many | TGTGCCAGCACCGGGACAGGGTCCTACGAGCAGTACTTC | CASTGTGSYEQYF
TRBJ1-2 | . | TRBV27 | . | TGTGCCAGCAGTCCCCTGGGTGGGATCTATGGCTACACCTTC | CASSPLGGIYGYTF
TRBJ1-6 | TRBD1 | TRBV20-1 | . | TGCAGTGCTGGTGGGGGGCAGGGACAGAAAACACTCTCCTATAATTCACCCCTCCACTTT | CSAGGGQGQKTLSYNSPLHF
TRBJ1-2 | . | TRBV3-1 | . | TGTGCCAGCAGCCGCAGGACTGTTCTCGGGTTCCAGAACGGCTACACCTTC | CASSRRTVLGFQNGYTF
TRBJ2-3 | TRBD2 | TRBV7-6 | . | TGTGCCAGCAGCTTAGGCCCCTATTTGCGGGGGAGCACAGATACGCAGTATTTT | CASSLGPYLRGSTDTQYF
TRBJ2-1 | TRBD2 | TRBV29-1 | . | TGCAGCGTTGCGATCGGGGGGGCCCCCAATGAGCAGTTCTTC | CSVAIGGAPNEQFF
TRBJ1-3 | . | TRBV9 | . | TGTGCCAGCAGCGAGGGGAGGGGACACGGTGGAAACACCATATATTTT | CASSEGRGHGGNTIYF
TRBJ2-3 | TRBD1 | TRBV5-6 | . | TGTGCCAGCAGCCCGGGACAGGGGTATACAGATACGCAGTATTTT | CASSPGQGYTDTQYF
TRBJ2-1 | . | TRBV25-1 | . | TGTGCCAGCAGCGACGAGGCGGGGCTTAATGAGCAGTTCTTC | CASSDEAGLNEQFF
TRBJ1-4 | TRBD1 | TRBV6-5 | once | TGTGCCAGCAGTTACTCCGTGACAGGGGAATATGAAAAACTGTTTTTT | CASSYSVTGEYEKLFF
TRBJ2-3 | . | TRBV25-1 | . | TGTGCCAGCACGGGTCGGGGCACAGATACGCAGTATTTT | CASTGRGTDTQYF
TRBJ2-1 | . | TRBV5-6 | . | TGTGCCAGCAGCTTGGCCTTCACCAGGGGGGGCTCCTACAATGAGCAGTTCTTC | CASSLAFTRGGSYNEQFF
TRBJ2-7 | . | TRBV7-7 | many | TGTGCTAGCAGCCTGGGGATGTCCTACGAGCAGTACTTC | CASSLGMSYEQYF
TRBJ1-5 | . | TRBV19 | . | TGTGCCAGTAGTACCCCCGGGGATCAGCCCCAGCATTTT | CASSTPGDQPQHF
TRBJ1-2 | . | TRBV5-1 | few | TGCGCCAGCAGCTTGAAACGAGTTGAAGGCTACACCTTC | CASSLKRVEGYTF
TRBJ2-4 | TRBD1 | TRBV3-1 | many | TGTGCCAGCAGCCCTCGACAGGGGATAAACATTCAGTACTTC | CASSPRQGINIQYF
TRBJ1-6 | . | TRBV6-1 | . | TGTGCCAGCATCGGGAGCTCCTATAATTCACCCCTCCACTTT | CASIGSSYNSPLHF
TRBJ1-4 | . | TRBV19 | . | TGTGCCAGTAGTATAGGAATCGGGTTTCTGGAAAAACTGTTTTTT | CASSIGIGFLEKLFF
TRBJ1-2 | TRBD1 | TRBV6-1 | . | TGTGCCAGCAGTGATACAGGGGATGGCTACTATGGCTACACCTTC | CASSDTGDGYYGYTF
TRBJ1-1 | TRBD1 | TRBV2 | many | TGTGCCAGCAGTCAAGAACAGGGGTTTTACGCTTTCTTT | CASSQEQGFYAFF
TRBJ1-2 | . | TRBV27 | few | TGTGCCAGCAGTATAAGGGGAGGCATCTATGGCTACACCTTC | CASSIRGGIYGYTF
TRBJ1-1 | . | TRBV7-8 | many | TGTGCCAGCAGCTTAGCGGTACAGGAGAACACTGAAGCTTTCTTT | CASSLAVQENTEAFF
TRBJ2-3 | TRBD1 | TRBV5-1 | many | TGCGCCAGCAGCTCGTTACAGGGGTCTCGCACAGATACGCAGTATTTT | CASSSLQGSRTDTQYF
TRBJ2-3 | TRBD1 | TRBV20-1 | many | TGCAGTGCTAGAGACAGACAGGGTGTAGATACGCAGTATTTT | CSARDRQGVDTQYF
TRBJ2-1 | TRBD2 | TRBV29-1 | few | TGCAGCGCGGGGGGGAGGGCCCTAAATGAGCAGTTCTTC | CSAGGRALNEQFF
TRBJ1-3 | . | TRBV19 | . | TGTGCCAGTAGTTCCCCCGGCAGACTCTCTGGAAACACCATATATTTT | CASSSPGRLSGNTIYF
TRBJ1-1 | TRBD1 | TRBV20-1 | many | TGCAGTGCTAGAGACCCGACAGGGACCAACACTGAAGCTTTCTTT | CSARDPTGTNTEAFF
TRBJ1-1 | . | TRBV20-1 | few | TGCAGTGCTAGAGAGGGTTGGGGGGGAAGGACTGAAGCTTTCTTT | CSAREGWGGRTEAFF
TRBJ2-1 | TRBD2 | TRBV7-6 | . | TGTGCCAGCAGCTTCGCGGGGGGGCACCAGCAAGGGCAGTTCTTC | CASSFAGGHQQGQFF
TRBJ2-7 | . | TRBV4-1 | . | TGCGCCAGCAGCCACGGGTTATCAAGCTCCTACGAGCAGTACTTC | CASSHGLSSSYEQYF